This T cell receptor (beta chain) was sequenced in a study of blood T cell repertoires in COVID-19. V lost 4 bases to trimming and J lost 6 bases, with 13 bases between them. This CDR3 region has 15 residues. Germline CDR1 and CDR2: MDHEN and SYDVKM. Repertoires were generated with immunoSEQ multiplex PCR, while TCRdb's copy carries only in-frame clones and drops some. The table lists approximately 300,000 clones, 90% of them singletons. The receptor was derived from a woman aged 18-35 years with acute COVID-19. The source material was PBMCs or T cells enriched from blood (not recorded which). The rearrangement joins TRBV28 to TRBJ1-6; a weak D match, TRBD1 (6 bases). The CDR3 loop is CASSSGGAGNSPLHF. The CDR3 DNA is TGTGCCAGCAGTTCGGGGGGCGCGGGTAATTCACCCCTCCACTTT.